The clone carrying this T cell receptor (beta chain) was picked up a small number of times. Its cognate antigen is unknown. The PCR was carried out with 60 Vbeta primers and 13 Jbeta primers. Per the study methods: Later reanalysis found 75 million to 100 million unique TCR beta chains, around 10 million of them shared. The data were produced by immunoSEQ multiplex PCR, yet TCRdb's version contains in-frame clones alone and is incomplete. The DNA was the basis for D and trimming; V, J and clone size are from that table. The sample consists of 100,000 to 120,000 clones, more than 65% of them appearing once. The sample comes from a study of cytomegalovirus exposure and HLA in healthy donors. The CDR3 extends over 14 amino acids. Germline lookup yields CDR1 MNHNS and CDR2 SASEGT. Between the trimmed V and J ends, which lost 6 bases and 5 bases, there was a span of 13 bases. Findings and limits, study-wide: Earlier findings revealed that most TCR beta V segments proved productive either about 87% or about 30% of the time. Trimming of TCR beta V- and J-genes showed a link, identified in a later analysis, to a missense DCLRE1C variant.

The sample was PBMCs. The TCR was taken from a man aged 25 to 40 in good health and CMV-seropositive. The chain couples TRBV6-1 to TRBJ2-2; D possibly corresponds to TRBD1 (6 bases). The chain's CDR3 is CASRENRETGELFF. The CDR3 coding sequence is TGTGCCAGCAGGGAAAACAGGGAAACCGGGGAGCTGTTTTTT.